The rows below give T cell receptor beta chains drawn from one sample of a study of T-cell reconstitution after alpha-beta-depleted transplantation in children. One entry per CDR3 protein results from TCRdb running MiXCR on the PCR reads. The profile shows about 240,000 distinct CDR3 sequences, about a quarter of them singletons. The sequences come from PBMCs, collected before TCRalphabeta/CD19-depleted stem cell transplant. These receptors were taken from a girl aged 2 to 9 with Fanconi anemia, due to receive a stem cell transplant. The CDR3 runs from the conserved cysteine through the conserved F or W. A D gene is named only where the DNA matches it firmly. The size field is filled for only some rows; it gives once, few, many or a size class.

D gene | J gene | clone size | V gene | CDR3 DNA | CDR3 protein
- | TRBJ1-1 | many | TRBV29-1 | TGCAGCGTTGATAAGTCCGGGACGGAAGCTTTCTTT | CSVDKSGTEAFF
- | TRBJ2-7 | - | TRBV5-1 | TGCGCCAGCAGCAGGGCGGCGCGAGAGGAGCAGTACTTC | CASSRAAREEQYF
TRBD2 | TRBJ2-7 | many | TRBV12-3/TRBV12-4 | TGTGCCAGCAGGTTAGCGGGGACTTACGAGCAGTACTTC | CASRLAGTYEQYF
- | TRBJ1-6 | many | TRBV7-2 | TGTGCCAGCAGCTTAGCTCTGGATTCACCCCTCCACTTT | CASSLALDSPLHF
- | TRBJ2-5 | many | TRBV29-1 | TGCAGCGTTGGGGCTTTCGGGACAAAGGGTGAGACCCAGTACTTC | CSVGAFGTKGETQYF
- | TRBJ2-7 | many | TRBV20-1 | TGCAGTGCAAGAGGGGCAAGCTCCTACGAGCAGTACTTC | CSARGASSYEQYF
TRBD2 | TRBJ2-1 | few | TRBV20-1 | TGCAGTGCTAGAGAAGGACTAGCGGGGGACAATGAGCAGTTCTTC | CSAREGLAGDNEQFF
TRBD1 | TRBJ1-1 | few | TRBV7-3 | TGTGCCAGCAGCCCGTCCCCGGACAGGGTTAACACTGAAGCTTTCTTT | CASSPSPDRVNTEAFF
TRBD2 | TRBJ2-3 | - | TRBV15 | TGTGCCACCAGCAGAGATCGTCGGCTAGCGGGAATGGATGGAAACACGCAGTATTTT | CATSRDRRLAGMDGNTQYF
- | TRBJ2-5 | many | TRBV29-1 | TGCAGCGTCTGTGCTCCGGAGACCCAGTACTTC | CSVCAPETQYF
TRBD1 | TRBJ2-1 | - | TRBV7-3 | TGTGCCAGCAGCATACAAGGACAGGGGACCTACAATGAGCAGTTCTTC | CASSIQGQGTYNEQFF
- | TRBJ2-3 | - | TRBV18 | TGTGCCAGCTCACCTGGTGGTTTTGACGGAAATACGCAGTATTTT | CASSPGGFDGNTQYF
- | TRBJ2-7 | many | TRBV20-1 | TGCAGCGTTCAGGAGCAGTACTTC | CSVQEQYF
- | TRBJ2-1 | many | TRBV12-3/TRBV12-4 | TGTGCCAGCAGTCCCAGGACTACCAGACCCAATGAGCAGTTCTTC | CASSPRTTRPNEQFF
- | TRBJ2-7 | many | TRBV28 | TGTGCCAGCACCCAGGGTAGCTACGAGCAGTACTTC | CASTQGSYEQYF
TRBD2 | TRBJ2-1 | - | TRBV29-1 | TGCAGCGTTGAATTACTAGCGGGGGTGGAGCAGTTCTTC | CSVELLAGVEQFF